Listed here are 19 T cell receptor beta chains from one sample, sequenced in a study of cytomegalovirus exposure and HLA in healthy donors. The PCR ran on 60 Vbeta and 13 Jbeta primers. Profiled with immunoSEQ multiplex PCR; TCRdb holds only in-frame clones, not every one. This sample has about 190,000 clones; roughly four fifths occur once, and the top ten carry about 3%. Material: PBMCs. These TCRs come from a woman under 40 in good health and CMV-seropositive.

The chain joins TRBV29-1 to TRBJ2-2, with 9 nucleotides matching TRBD1. Germline values: CDR1 SQVTM, CDR2 ANQGSEA. The CDR3 runs to 14 residues. V shed 7 bases and J 5 bases; nucleotides not matched to a gene: 8. The CDR3 loop is CSGGQGERTGELFF. CDR3 DNA sequence: TGCAGCGGGGGACAGGGAGAGAGGACCGGGGAGCTGTTTTTT.

J is TRBJ2-7 and V is TRBV19; perhaps TRBD2 as D (6 bases). V was clipped by 5 bases and J by 4 bases, with 15 bases between them. Per the germline V gene, CDR1 is LNHDA and CDR2 is SQIVND (reference sequence). This CDR3 contains 14 residues. The CDR3 loop is CASSPRRGTYEQYF. CDR3 coding DNA: TGTGCCAGTAGTCCCCGGAGGGGAACTTACGAGCAGTACTTC.

There are a few counts of this clone. The chain carries TRBV4-2 and TRBJ1-2; no clear D. CDR3 length equals 14 residues. Deletions cut 3 bases from V and 4 bases from J, with 12 bases between. Germline V gene data show CDR1 as LGHNA and CDR2 as YNFKEQ. The CDR3 DNA follows: TGTGCCAGCAGCCAGGCCTCGCAGGCCTATGGCTACACCTTC. Amino acids: CASSQASQAYGYTF.

In this sample, this clone turned up a few times. The V and J genes are TRBV27 and TRBJ2-4; weak D call: TRBD1 (7 bases). Deletions cut 8 bases from V and 8 bases from J, with 19 bases between. The germline CDR1 and CDR2 sequences are MNHEY and SMNVEV (reference sequence). This CDR3 region has 14 residues. The CDR3 bases are TGTGCCAGCGGCAGGGGGGCCCTTCAAGACATTCAGTACTTC. Protein: CASGRGALQDIQYF.

This rearrangement joins TRBV28 to TRBJ1-2, with D possibly matching TRBD1 (6 bases). CDR3 size: 13 residues. V shed 5 bases and J shed 8 bases, with 15 bases lying between them. The germline V gene has CDR1 MDHEN and CDR2 SYDVKM. CDR3 nucleotides: TGTGCCAGCAGTCTACAGGGCGGAAACGGCTACACCTTC. As protein: CASSLQGGNGYTF.

The chain recombines TRBV5-6 with TRBJ1-2, with D possibly matching TRBD1 (5 bases). The CDR3 has 15 residues. Germline CDR1 reads SGHDT; CDR2 reads YYEEEE. Deletions cut 0 bases from V and 5 bases from J, with 14 bases between. The CDR3 DNA is TGTGCCAGCAGCTTGGCGGGAGGGGCCGGTTATGGCTACACCTTC. It specifies CASSLAGGAGYGYTF.

The chain joins TRBV27 to TRBJ2-3; 12 bases fit TRBD1. J was trimmed by 6 bases and V by 3 bases; bases with no gene match: 10. The CDR3 extends over 17 amino acids. Germline V lookup: CDR1 MNHEY, CDR2 SMNVEV (reference sequence). The CDR3, as DNA: TGTGCCAGCAGTTTTCGAGGGGGACAGGGGGCAACGGATACGCAGTATTTT. Amino acids: CASSFRGGQGATDTQYF.

V is TRBV6-6 and J is TRBJ2-7, with TRBD2 as a possible D gene (6 bases). The CDR3 has 15 amino acids. Trimming stripped 0 bases from V and 2 bases from J, with 11 bases between. Germline loops: CDR1 MNHNY, CDR2 SVGAGI (reference sequence). The CDR3 coding sequence is TGTGCCAGCAGTTACTCTAGCGGATCACCCTACGAGCAGTACTTC. Translating it yields CASSYSSGSPYEQYF.

This clone was seen once. An end of the junction does not agree with germline; a read error may underlie this. V and J are TRBV7-9 and TRBJ2-2; 7 nucleotides agree with TRBD1. Germline CDR1 SEHNR, CDR2 FQNEAQ (reference sequence). CDR3 length equals 16 residues. The CDR3 DNA reads as TGTTCCAGCAGCTTACCCGGACAGGAGGCGAACGGGGAGCTGTTTTTT. Amino acids: CSSSLPGQEANGELFF. Looking up the rest from reference TRBV7-9 and TRBJ2-2 gives the full variable domain: DTGVSQNPRHKITKRGQNVTFRCDPISEHNRLYWYRQTLGQGPEFLTYFQNEAQLEKSRLLSDRFSAERPKGSFSTLEIQRTEQGDSAMYLCSSSLPGQEANGELFFGEGSRLTVL.

The gene calls are TRBV5-5 and TRBJ2-7; the match to TRBD1 covers 8 bases. Germline V lookup: CDR1 SGHKS, CDR2 YYEKEE (reference sequence). The CDR3 length is 15 residues. V gave up 3 bases and J gave up 3 bases; unmatched junction bases: 8. Here the CDR3 reads CASSSSPGGSYEQYF. In nucleotides, the CDR3 is TGTGCCAGCAGCTCATCTCCAGGGGGCAGCTACGAGCAGTACTTC.

The chain carries TRBV2 and TRBJ2-5, with D perhaps TRBD1 (6 bases). Trimming removed 7 bases at V and 5 bases at J, with 14 bases between. Per the germline V gene, CDR1 is SNHLY and CDR2 is FYNNEI. This CDR3 spans 13 amino acids. This CDR3 is CASTRTGMETQYF. The CDR3 bases are TGTGCCAGCACCCGAACAGGGATGGAGACCCAGTACTTC.

The chain uses TRBV5-1 and TRBJ1-4; 7 positions match TRBD1. CDR3 length equals 16 residues. Germline-derived CDR1 and CDR2 are SGHRS and YFSETQ. V trimming: 4 bases; J trimming: 0 bases; junction bases outside the gene matches: 6. CDR3 loop: CASSTRQGSTNEKLFF. CDR3 nucleotides: TGCGCCAGCAGCACCCGACAGGGTTCAACTAATGAAAAACTGTTTTTT.

The chain uses TRBV27 and TRBJ2-2; 12 nucleotides line up with TRBD2. Germline assignment: CDR1 MNHEY and CDR2 SMNVEV (reference sequence). CDR3 size: 17 residues. J lost 4 bases, V lost 4 bases, and 7 bases had no gene match. The CDR3 loop is CASSYLAGGPVTGELFF. DNA for the CDR3: TGTGCCAGCAGTTACCTAGCGGGAGGGCCGGTCACCGGGGAGCTGTTTTTT.

The chain links TRBV27 to TRBJ2-3; 8 bases are a match to TRBD2. Germline lookup yields CDR1 MNHEY and CDR2 SMNVEV (reference sequence). The V segment lost 3 bases and the J segment 5 bases; nucleotides outside the gene matches: 13. This CDR3 spans 17 amino acids. CDR3 loop: CASSFSFPRLAGDTQYF. The CDR3 region has the DNA TGTGCCAGCAGTTTTTCCTTCCCCAGGCTAGCGGGAGATACGCAGTATTTT.

CDR3 nucleotide sequence: TGTGCCACCTCTAGCAGCAACAATGAGCAGTTCTTC. Translated, it gives CATSSSNNEQFF. V and J are TRBV15 and TRBJ2-1, with D possibly being TRBD2 (5 bases). This CDR3 is built from 12 residues. The V end lost 8 bases, the J end lost 5 bases, and 10 bases lay between the germline ends. From germline, CDR1 is LNHNV and CDR2 YYDKDF (reference sequence).

This rearrangement joins TRBV28 to TRBJ1-6; the D is unclear. The ends were cut back, 6 bases at V and 6 bases at J, with 15 bases in the middle. Germline loops: CDR1 MDHEN, CDR2 SYDVKM. CDR3 length equals 15 residues. CDR3 nucleotides: TGTGCCAGCAGCCTTTTACGAGTACTTAATTCACCCCTCCACTTT. Translated, it gives CASSLLRVLNSPLHF.

This clone appeared once. The CDR3 sequence: CASRDRGINHEQYF. The CDR3 DNA is TGTGCCAGCAGAGACAGGGGTATTAATCACGAGCAGTACTTC. This chain links TRBV28 with TRBJ2-5; 8 bases match TRBD1. The J call is in doubt because the DNA end fits TRBJ2-7 better. This CDR3 is 14 amino acids long. Germline V gene data show CDR1 as MDHEN and CDR2 as SYDVKM.

This chain connects TRBV13 to TRBJ2-1; 11 nucleotides align to TRBD2. The CDR3 totals 16 residues. After removal of 5 bases from V and 3 bases from J, the junction contained 6 bases not matched to a gene. Germline assignment: CDR1 PRHDT and CDR2 FYEKMQ (reference sequence). CDR3 amino acids: CASSMTSGADYNEQFF. CDR3 sequence (DNA): TGTGCCAGCAGCATGACTAGCGGGGCTGACTACAATGAGCAGTTCTTC.

The rearrangement joins TRBV7-2 to TRBJ2-4; 8 nucleotides align to TRBD2. Germline CDR1 reads SGHTA; CDR2 reads FQGNSA. Trimming cost V 4 bases and J 0 bases; bases outside gene matches: 8. CDR3 size: 17 residues. The CDR3 region is CASSSSGGALAKNIQYF. The CDR3 DNA reads TGTGCCAGCAGCTCGTCCGGGGGGGCCCTAGCCAAAAACATTCAGTACTTC.